The present TCR beta chain was sequenced within a study of T cell changes during pregnancy in multiple sclerosis. Sequencing was performed with immunoSEQ multiplex PCR; in TCRdb, only in-frame clones are kept and a portion is missing. The data hold about 40,000 clones, with more than 85% observed a single time. CDR3 size: 14 residues. Losses at the gene ends were 5 bases for V and 5 bases for J; bases not matched to a gene: 1. Per the germline V gene, CDR1 is SEHNR and CDR2 is FQNEAQ (reference sequence). The material was CD8+ T cells from peripheral blood mononuclear cells, obtained in the third trimester of pregnancy. This TCR derives from a female donor with multiple sclerosis, enrolled in a pregnancy study. The V gene is TRBV7-9, the J gene TRBJ2-1; 12 bases are a match to TRBD2. The CDR3 is CASSRLAGDNEQFF. For the CDR3, the DNA is TGTGCCAGCAGCAGACTAGCGGGAGACAATGAGCAGTTCTTC.